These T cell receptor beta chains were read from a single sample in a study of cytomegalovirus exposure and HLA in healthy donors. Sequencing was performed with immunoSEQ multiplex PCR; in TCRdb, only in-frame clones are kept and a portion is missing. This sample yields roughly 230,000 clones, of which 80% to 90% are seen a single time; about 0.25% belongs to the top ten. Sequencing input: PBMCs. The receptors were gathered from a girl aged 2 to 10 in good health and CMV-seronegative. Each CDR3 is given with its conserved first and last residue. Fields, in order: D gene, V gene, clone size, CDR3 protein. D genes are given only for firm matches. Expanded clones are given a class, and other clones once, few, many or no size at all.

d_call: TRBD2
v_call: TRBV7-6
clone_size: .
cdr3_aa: CASSSTGLAGDEQYF

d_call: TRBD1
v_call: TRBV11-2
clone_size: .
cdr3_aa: CASSLDLPGQGALQGYTF

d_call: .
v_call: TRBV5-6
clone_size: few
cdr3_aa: CASSLGTTIRTDTQYF

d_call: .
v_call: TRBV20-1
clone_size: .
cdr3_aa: CSARGGYEQFF

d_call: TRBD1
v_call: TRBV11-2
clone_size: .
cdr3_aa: CASSGWTGGNTEAFF

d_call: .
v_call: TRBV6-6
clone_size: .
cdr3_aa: CASSPFYPTYEQYF

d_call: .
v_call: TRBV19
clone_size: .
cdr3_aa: CASSIRGRENWKQFF

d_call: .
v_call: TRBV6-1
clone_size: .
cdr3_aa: CASSEKRDIFLPNTEAFF

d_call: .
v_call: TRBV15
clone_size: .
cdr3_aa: CATSRDLTDTQYF

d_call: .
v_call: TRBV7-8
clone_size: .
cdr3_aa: CASSLGRVNTGELFF

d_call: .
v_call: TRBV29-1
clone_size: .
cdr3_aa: CSVETSDSNEKLFF

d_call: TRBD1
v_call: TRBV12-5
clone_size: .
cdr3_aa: CASALSTGSEKLFF

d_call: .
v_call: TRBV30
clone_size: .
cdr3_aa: CAWTYLSGRTEAFF

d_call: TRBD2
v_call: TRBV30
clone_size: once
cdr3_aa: CAWNTGLAAYEQYF

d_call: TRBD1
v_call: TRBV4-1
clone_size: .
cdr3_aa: CASSQTSYRGGNSPLHF

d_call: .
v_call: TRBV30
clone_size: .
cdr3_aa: CAWSEGGGTEAFF

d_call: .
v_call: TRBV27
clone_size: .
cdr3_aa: CASSLSAGSMNTEAFF

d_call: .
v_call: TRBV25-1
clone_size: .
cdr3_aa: CASSGTGFSEQYF

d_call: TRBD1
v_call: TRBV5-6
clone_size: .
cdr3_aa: CASSLRRTGPRPLQYF

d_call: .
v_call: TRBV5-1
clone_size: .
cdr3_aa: CASSLGQAETQYF

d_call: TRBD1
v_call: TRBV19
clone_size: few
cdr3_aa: CASSTGRGRTNEKLFF

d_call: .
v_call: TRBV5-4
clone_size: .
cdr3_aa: CASSLVNRMNTEAFF

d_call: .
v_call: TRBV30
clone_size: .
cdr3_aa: CAWSVIGPGDTEAFF

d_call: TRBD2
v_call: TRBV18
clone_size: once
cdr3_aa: CASSPPRLAGGSEQFF

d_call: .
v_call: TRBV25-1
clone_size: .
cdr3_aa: CASSDSLNTGELFF

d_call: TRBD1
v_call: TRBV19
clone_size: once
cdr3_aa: CASEDRGVPLDGYTF

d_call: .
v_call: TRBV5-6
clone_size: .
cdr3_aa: CASIPLGENNEQFF

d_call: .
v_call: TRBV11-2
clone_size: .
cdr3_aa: CASSLDARTNYGYTF

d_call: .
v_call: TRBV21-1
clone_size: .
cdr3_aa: CASSPRSGYTF

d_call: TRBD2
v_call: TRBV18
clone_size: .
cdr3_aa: CASSPVPGLSYEQYF

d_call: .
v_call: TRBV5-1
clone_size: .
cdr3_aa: CASSLSWAENTEAFF

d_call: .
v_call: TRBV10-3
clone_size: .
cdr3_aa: CAISPGLSFYNEQFF

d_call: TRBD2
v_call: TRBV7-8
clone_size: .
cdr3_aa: CASSWAPGLAGIGDKNIQYF

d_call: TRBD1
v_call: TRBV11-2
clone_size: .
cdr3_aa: CASSLAWTGPGNTIYF

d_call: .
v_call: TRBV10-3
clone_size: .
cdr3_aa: CAIAGLSGTGTLEAFF

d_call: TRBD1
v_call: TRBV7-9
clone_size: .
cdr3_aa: CASSARDRVTEAFF

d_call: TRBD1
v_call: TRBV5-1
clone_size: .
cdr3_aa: CASSFRQGWMGGYTF

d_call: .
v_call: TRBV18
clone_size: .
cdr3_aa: CASSLSHETQYF

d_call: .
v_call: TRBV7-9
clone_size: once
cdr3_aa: CASSLTEATYGNTIYF

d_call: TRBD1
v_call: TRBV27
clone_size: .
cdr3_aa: CASSFEGARYGYTF

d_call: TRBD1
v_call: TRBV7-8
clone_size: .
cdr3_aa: CASSPETGGTEAFF

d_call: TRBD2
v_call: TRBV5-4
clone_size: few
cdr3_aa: CASSPPGTSVSEQFF

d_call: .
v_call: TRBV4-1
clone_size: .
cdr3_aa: CASSQEVYLAEAFF